Below are 22 T cell receptor beta chains sequenced from a single sample in a study of blood T cell repertoires in COVID-19. Using immunoSEQ multiplex PCR, the repertoire was profiled, and TCRdb retains in-frame clones only, with some absent. This sample has 85,000 to 120,000 clones, with 70% to 90% found just once. The sample taken for sequencing was peripheral blood. These receptors came from a man aged 50 or older with active COVID-19.

CDR3 DNA: TGTGCCAGCAGCCCGTACCGGGTCTACACCCCAGAAGGAAATGAAAAACTGTTTTTT. Protein product: CASSPYRVYTPEGNEKLFF. V gene TRBV7-8 combines with J gene TRBJ1-4, with D unclear. The germline gives CDR1 SGHVS, CDR2 FQNEAQ. Trimming took 5 bases from V and 5 from J, leaving 27 bases between them. The CDR3 spans 19 residues. Together with reference TRBV7-8 and TRBJ1-4, the CDR3 gives the full variable domain: GAGVSQSPRYKVAKRGQDVALRCDPISGHVSLFWYQQALGQGPEFLTYFQNEAQLDKSGLPSDRFFAERPEGSVSTLKIQRTQQEDSAVYLCASSPYRVYTPEGNEKLFFGSGTQLSVL.

The V call is TRBV2, the J call TRBJ2-3, with a weak D call TRBD1 (6 bases). Trimming pared 4 bases from V and 7 bases from J, leaving 15 bases between. This CDR3 region has 14 residues. Germline CDR1 is SNHLY and CDR2 is FYNNEI. The CDR3 region is CASSAQGTTNTQYF. CDR3 DNA: TGTGCCAGCAGTGCCCAGGGGACCACGAATACGCAGTATTTT.

The CDR3 coding sequence is TGTGCCAGCAGCTTACAGGGGGCGCGGGTTGGCTACACCTTC. Its protein is CASSLQGARVGYTF. This chain uses TRBV7-2 with TRBJ1-2, with 8 bases identical to TRBD1. The germline V gene encodes CDR1 SGHTA and CDR2 FQGNSA. This CDR3 has 14 amino acids. Trimming at V came to 2 bases and at J to 7 bases, leaving 6 bases not matched to a gene.

The rearrangement uses TRBV7-2 and TRBJ2-5; TRBD2 matches 8 bases. The CDR3 sequence is 16 residues long. Germline assignment: CDR1 SGHTA and CDR2 FQGNSA. Losses at the gene ends were 2 bases for V and 2 bases for J; bases not matched to a gene: 7. CDR3 coding DNA: TGTGCCAGCAGCTTAACGGGGGGGAAAGGACAAGAGACCCAGTACTTC. Translated: CASSLTGGKGQETQYF.

The V call is TRBV19, the J call TRBJ2-7; 8 bases map to TRBD1. The CDR3 extends over 17 amino acids. Trimming cost V 5 bases and J 0 bases; bases outside gene matches: 12. Per the germline V gene, CDR1 is LNHDA and CDR2 is SQIVND (reference sequence). CDR3 sequence (DNA): TGTGCCAGTAGTGGAACTCGCCAGGGGGCCAGCTCCTACGAGCAGTACTTC. Protein product: CASSGTRQGASSYEQYF.

The sample holds one count of this clone. The V and J genes are TRBV14 and TRBJ2-5, with D unclear. The CDR3 is 14 residues long. With 3 bases removed from V and 1 base from J, the gap between germline ends came to 9 bases. The germline V gene has CDR1 SGHDN and CDR2 FVKESK. The chain's CDR3 is CASSQYKIQETQYF. The CDR3 nucleotides read TGTGCCAGCAGCCAGTACAAGATCCAAGAGACCCAGTACTTC.

V and J are TRBV30 and TRBJ2-5; 8 nucleotides line up with TRBD2. The ends lost 2 bases at V and 4 bases at J; junction bases unmatched: 6. In germline, CDR1 is GTSNPN, CDR2 SVGIG (reference sequence). The CDR3 length is 14 residues. The CDR3 DNA reads as TGTGCCTGGAGTACGGGGGGGCTGGGAGAGACCCAGTACTTC. Protein sequence: CAWSTGGLGETQYF.

V and J are TRBV7-9 and TRBJ2-7; TRBD2 might be the D (6 bases). V was pared by 0 bases and J by 0 bases, with 12 bases between. The CDR3 loop spans 16 amino acids. The germline V gene encodes CDR1 SEHNR and CDR2 FQNEAQ (reference sequence). The CDR3: CASSLAWAGSSYEQYF. CDR3 DNA: TGTGCCAGCAGCTTAGCTTGGGCCGGGAGCTCCTACGAGCAGTACTTC.

This chain joins TRBV29-1 and TRBJ1-1; 7 bases fit TRBD1. Unmatched junction bases numbered 9, after V lost 5 bases and J lost 3 bases. The CDR3 length is 14 residues. Germline V gives CDR1 SQVTM, CDR2 ANQGSEA. The chain's CDR3 is CSVHTDRVDTEAFF. The CDR3 DNA reads as TGCAGCGTTCACACTGACAGGGTGGACACTGAAGCTTTCTTT.

The chain links TRBV19 to TRBJ1-1, with D hard to call. Trimming took off 3 bases at V and 1 base at J, with 15 bases between the two ends. Germline V lookup: CDR1 LNHDA, CDR2 SQIVND (reference sequence). CDR3 length: 16 amino acids. As DNA, the CDR3 is TGTGCCAGTAGTATTCTACCGACATTACGGAACACTGAAGCTTTCTTT. Its protein product is CASSILPTLRNTEAFF.

The CDR3 sequence: CASKRWATNEKLFF. For the CDR3, the DNA is TGCGCCAGCAAGCGATGGGCAACTAATGAAAAACTGTTTTTT. The chain carries TRBV5-1 and TRBJ1-4, with unresolved D. The CDR3 is 14 amino acids. In germline, CDR1 is SGHRS, CDR2 YFSETQ. The ends were cut back, 6 bases at V and 0 bases at J, with 9 bases in the middle.

The chain carries TRBV6-5 and TRBJ2-5, with TRBD1 identical over 7 bases. V lost 6 bases, J lost 5 bases, and 6 bases stayed unmatched. This CDR3 region has 13 residues. Germline loops: CDR1 MNHEY, CDR2 SVGAGI. The chain's CDR3 is CASSKTGKETQYF. DNA of the CDR3: TGTGCCAGCAGCAAGACAGGGAAGGAGACCCAGTACTTC.

J is TRBJ2-5 and V is TRBV28, with D maybe TRBD2 (6 bases). V was trimmed by 6 bases and J by 1 base, leaving 9 bases between them. Germline V gene lookup returns CDR1 MDHEN and CDR2 SYDVKM. CDR3 length: 13 residues. DNA of the CDR3: TGTGCCAGCAGGCAGGGACTCCAAGAGACCCAGTACTTC. It yields the protein CASRQGLQETQYF.

This chain connects TRBV19 to TRBJ1-4; TRBD1 agrees at 7 bases. Germline V gene sequence: CDR1 LNHDA, CDR2 SQIVND (reference sequence). CDR3 size: 15 residues. Losses at the gene ends were 5 bases for V and 1 base for J; bases not matched to a gene: 4. CDR3 coding DNA: TGTGCCAGTAGTCCATACAGGGGAACTAATGAAAAACTGTTTTTT. Translation: CASSPYRGTNEKLFF.

V gene TRBV3-1 (or the pseudogene TRBV3-2) combines with J gene TRBJ2-1; 11 positions agree with TRBD2. The CDR3 runs to 16 residues. After removal of 4 bases from V and 2 bases from J, the junction contained 4 bases not matched to a gene. Germline CDR1 is LGHDT and CDR2 is YNNKEL (reference sequence). The CDR3 nucleotides are TGTGCCAGCAGCCTGGGGACTAGCGGACCCTACAATGAGCAGTTCTTC. Protein product: CASSLGTSGPYNEQFF.

The V call is TRBV6-1, the J call TRBJ1-1; a possible D gene is TRBD1 (5 bases). There are 15 residues in the CDR3. V was shortened by 2 bases and J by 2 bases, with 12 bases between the two germline ends. Germline CDR1 is MNHNS and CDR2 is SASEGT. DNA for the CDR3: TGTGCCAGCAGTGAACCCGGGGGTGTCAACACTGAAGCTTTCTTT. Its translation is CASSEPGGVNTEAFF.

The CDR3 bases are TGTGCCAGCTCAACAGGGGGCCAAGAGACCCAGTACTTC. Translating gives CASSTGGQETQYF. The rearrangement uses TRBV18 and TRBJ2-5; 8 bases match TRBD1. Trimming took 5 bases from V and 1 from J; bases not matched to a gene: 0. This CDR3 has 13 residues. Germline CDR1 KGHSH, CDR2 LQKENI.

This clone appeared a single time. V is TRBV27 and J is TRBJ2-1, with 11 bases lining up with TRBD2. The CDR3 has 21 amino acids. The V gene end was trimmed by 6 bases and the J gene end by 3 bases; junction bases not matched to a gene: 22. In germline, CDR1 is MNHEY, CDR2 SMNVEV (reference sequence). The CDR3 DNA reads as TGTGCCAGCAGCCTCAACGCCCCATCAGGGACTAGCGGAAACCTCTACAATGAGCAGTTCTTC. Translation gives CASSLNAPSGTSGNLYNEQFF.

The chain employs TRBV29-1 and TRBJ2-5, with D perhaps matching TRBD1 (6 bases). The ends were cut back, 2 bases at V and 4 bases at J, with 11 bases in the middle. Germline V gene data show CDR1 as SQVTM and CDR2 as ANQGSEA. The CDR3 is made up of 13 amino acids. DNA of the CDR3: TGCAGCGTTGAATTTGGGGGCCCAGAGACCCAGTACTTC. It encodes CSVEFGGPETQYF.

The CDR3 DNA reads as TGCGCCAGCAGCTTGGAGGGGACAGCGGGCTACACCTTC. This translates into CASSLEGTAGYTF. This chain connects TRBV5-1 to TRBJ1-2; 7 bases are a match to TRBD1. V shed 0 bases and J 8 bases; nucleotides not matched to a gene: 4. The CDR3 consists of 13 residues. Germline values: CDR1 SGHRS, CDR2 YFSETQ.

The chain couples TRBV6-6 to TRBJ2-7; the match to TRBD1 covers 8 bases. Trimming at V came to 7 bases and at J to 6 bases, leaving 14 bases not matched to a gene. The length of the CDR3 is 15 residues. CDR1 is MNHNY, CDR2 SVGAGI, per germline (reference sequence). In DNA form, the CDR3 reads TGTGCCAGCAACCTTCAGGGGGCCCTTTACGGCGAGCAGTACTTC. Amino acid sequence: CASNLQGALYGEQYF.

The V call is TRBV30, the J call TRBJ2-2; no firm D call. V lost 3 bases to trimming and J lost 6 bases, with 8 bases between them. CDR3 length equals 12 residues. Germline V CDR1 and CDR2: GTSNPN, SVGIG (reference sequence). For the CDR3, the DNA is TGTGCCTGGAGATACGGGTCCGGGGAGCTGTTTTTT. Its translation is CAWRYGSGELFF.